This TCR beta chain was identified during a study of blood T cell repertoires in COVID-19 (dated by TCRdb to the early 2020s). Background on the whole study: Collaborator samples came from the United States, Italy and Spain and covered acute and convalescent phases of COVID-19. The prospective study material was composed of cDNA or gDNA derived from T cells, B-cell-depleted T cells, or PBMCs. Subjects who had been exposed to COVID-19, were actively infected with it, or had recovered from it provided the deeply sampled blood TCRbeta repertoires that made up the dataset. The repertoires were released in a freely available public database intended as a resource for research on the immune response to SARS-CoV-2. The samples were drawn from two sources: the first 160 participants of the ongoing ImmuneRACE study, and fewer than 1,500 subjects contributed by 6 global collaborators. Sample metadata almost always included a de-identified subject ID, COVID-19 status, age in years and sex. Where available, HLA class I and class II types were obtained from metadata supplied by the sample provider rather than from assay-based typing.

Participants in the prospective study were enrolled through a virtual design, were aged about 18 to 100 years, and lived in roughly 24 United States geographic areas. Cohort assignment in the prospective study relied on participant-reported clinical history from a screening survey and a study questionnaire. A participant counted as exposed if, within 2 weeks of entering the study, that participant had been in contact with someone who had a PCR-confirmed or clinician-diagnosed COVID-19 case. Each participant in the prospective study had whole blood, serum and a nasopharyngeal or oropharyngeal swab collected by mobile phlebotomists. Additional blood draws and questionnaires over an approximately two-month period could optionally be provided by prospective study participants. Prospective study blood samples were shipped either frozen or at room temperature before DNA extraction. TCRbeta CDR3 regions were amplified from genomic DNA by means of the immunoSEQ Assay, a bias-controlled multiplex PCR. For the original study's pipeline: The number of nucleated cells in each sample was estimated from the amplification of reference gene primers within the assay. To quantify the absolute abundance of each unique TCRbeta CDR3 rearrangement, sequence reads were collapsed and filtered. For each sample, productive Simpson clonality was calculated as the square root of Simpson's diversity index over productive rearrangements. The immuneACCESS repertoire file appears here via TCRdb, limited to in-frame rearrangements. These files lack a portion of the clones; in checked studies, under half of the deficit traces to unresolved V genes, and the cause of the others is not known. V, J and clone size are taken as reported in that table, and D and trimming were inferred from the DNA itself. In this sample the table shows around 250,000 clones, over 75% of which occur a single time. Together, the top ten hold about 3.1% of the sample.

Its CDR3 holds 15 amino acids, cysteine through phenylalanine. The CDR3 DNA has 45 bases and is translated from base 1. After removal of 1 base from V and 4 bases from J, the junction retains 2 bases not matched to a gene. CDR1 LNHNV and CDR2 YYDKDF were looked up in the germline V gene (reference sequence). About this clone itself: Its antigen specificity is not known. One base away there is no much larger clone; base qualities are not given.

The investigation overall reported the following: Clinical and demographic metadata were provided uncurated, with the amount varying by source and participant.

This sequence uses TRBV15 and TRBJ1-3, with 9 middle bases fitting TRBD1. The clonotype comes from a woman between 40 and 50 years old who had been exposed to COVID-19. What was sequenced was PBMCs or T cells enriched from blood (not recorded which). This receptor has the CDR3 CATSRGTGVGNTIYF. DNA sequence: TGTGCCACCAGCAGAGGGACAGGGGTAGGAAACACCATATATTTT.